The 32 T cell receptor beta chains presented below share a single source sample, sequenced in a study of blood T cell repertoires in COVID-19 (TCRdb year 2020). The library was made by the immunoSEQ multiplex PCR assay. Held by TCRdb, this immuneACCESS table contains in-frame sequences only and omits some clones. Under half of the omission traces to an unresolved V gene where checked; the cause of the rest is unknown. Recorded for this sample are under 30,000 clones; 83% of them occurred a single time. The top ten clones comprise roughly 22% of the sample. Sequencing input: peripheral blood. The receptors come from a human donor in a cohort sampled during active COVID-19.

Written as DNA, the CDR3 is TGTGCCAGCAGCTTAGTAGGGGGCAACACCGGGGAGCTGTTTTTT. Protein product: CASSLVGGNTGELFF. This chain uses TRBV7-2 with TRBJ2-2, with 7 positions matching TRBD1. CDR3 length: 15 amino acids. Germline V gene sequence: CDR1 SGHTA, CDR2 FQGNSA. After removal of 1 base from V and 2 bases from J, the junction contained 1 base not matched to a gene.

The rearrangement uses TRBV28 and TRBJ2-3; TRBD1 matches at 8 bases. CDR3 length equals 17 residues. V trimming: 6 bases; J trimming: 6 bases; junction bases outside the gene matches: 17. CDR1 and CDR2 (germline): MDHEN, SYDVKM. In DNA form, the CDR3 reads TGTGCCAGCAGCGCCTCGACAGGGGTAACGATAGGGGATACGCAGTATTTT. Protein sequence: CASSASTGVTIGDTQYF.

The rearrangement links TRBV3-1 (or the pseudogene TRBV3-2) to TRBJ2-5, with 11 bases lining up with TRBD2. CDR1 and CDR2 from the germline V gene are LGHDT and YNNKEL (reference sequence). J gave up 0 bases and V 0 bases, and 9 bases lay outside the gene matches. CDR3 size: 19 residues. The CDR3 loop reads CASSQDSFVAGGYQETQYF. The DNA of the CDR3 is TGTGCCAGCAGCCAAGACTCCTTTGTAGCGGGGGGGTACCAAGAGACCCAGTACTTC.

The chain links TRBV6-5 to TRBJ2-7, with D maybe TRBD1 (8 bases). V was cut by 7 bases and J by 7 bases, with 23 bases left in between. Germline CDR1 MNHEY, CDR2 SVGAGI. The CDR3 sequence is 15 residues long. The CDR3 sequence is CASTIFATGGGEQYF. The CDR3 bases are TGTGCCAGCACCATCTTCGCCACAGGGGGGGGAGAGCAGTACTTC.

The rearrangement joins TRBV2 to TRBJ1-3, with 10 positions matching TRBD1. The V gene end was trimmed by 7 bases and the J gene end by 0 bases; junction bases not matched to a gene: 12. Germline CDR1 reads SNHLY; CDR2 reads FYNNEI. CDR3 length: 18 residues. CDR3 nucleotide sequence: TGTGCCAGCATGGGGACAGGGGTACGTTTGAGCTCTGGAAACACCATATATTTT. This encodes CASMGTGVRLSSGNTIYF.

V is TRBV19 and J is TRBJ2-1; tentative D call: TRBD2 (5 bases). V dropped 1 base and J dropped 0 bases, with 7 bases sitting between them. The germline CDR1 and CDR2 sequences are LNHDA and SQIVND (reference sequence). The CDR3 covers 15 residues. The CDR3 DNA reads as TGTGCCAGTAGTATAGGGACTTTCTCCTACAATGAGCAGTTCTTC. Translation gives CASSIGTFSYNEQFF.

The gene calls are TRBV5-6 and TRBJ2-3; D unclear. Trimming pared 0 bases from V and 0 bases from J, leaving 8 bases between. Germline V CDR1 and CDR2: SGHDT, YYEEEE. This CDR3 comprises 15 residues. CDR3 in amino acids: CASSLGQSSTDTQYF. The DNA of the CDR3 is TGTGCCAGCAGCTTGGGCCAGTCTAGCACAGATACGCAGTATTTT. Full variable domain (remainder filled in from reference TRBV5-6 and TRBJ2-3): DAGVTQSPTHLIKTRGQQVTLRCSPKSGHDTVSWYQQALGQGPQFIFQYYEEEERQRGNFPDRFSGHQFPNYSSELNVNALLLGDSALYLCASSLGQSSTDTQYFGPGTRLTVL.

This clone was observed a single time. The gene calls are TRBV7-3 and TRBJ1-6, with D uncertain. This CDR3 has 15 residues. Germline CDR1 SGHTA, CDR2 FQGTGA. Between the trimmed V and J ends, which lost 2 bases and 5 bases, there was a span of 10 bases. DNA of the CDR3: TGTGCCAGCAGCTTAGAGGGATTTGATAATTCACCCCTCCACTTT. It is translated as CASSLEGFDNSPLHF.

V usage is TRBV25-1 and J usage is TRBJ2-2, with 8 bases fitting TRBD1. Per germline, CDR1 MGHDK and CDR2 SYGVNS. This CDR3 has 14 amino acids. V gave up 6 bases and J gave up 0 bases; unmatched junction bases: 0. The CDR3, as DNA: TGTGCCAGCAGGGACAGGGCGAACACCGGGGAGCTGTTTTTT. Residues: CASRDRANTGELFF. Using reference TRBV25-1 and TRBJ2-2 for the parts outside the CDR3, the full variable domain is EADIYQTPRYLVIGTGKKITLECSQTMGHDKMYWYQQDPGMELHLIHYSYGVNSTEKGDLSSESTVSRIRTEHFPLTLESARPSHTSQYLCASRDRANTGELFFGEGSRLTVL.

This sequence joins TRBV4-1 and TRBJ2-7; 7 bases map to TRBD2. The CDR3 has 14 amino acids. CDR1 is MGHRA, CDR2 YSYEKL, per germline. With 2 bases clipped from V and 3 bases from J, the junction kept 4 bases outside the gene matches. DNA for the CDR3: TGCGCCAGCAGCCAACTAGCGGCCTTCTACGAGCAGTACTTC. Its protein product is CASSQLAAFYEQYF.

The chain combines TRBV6-5 with TRBJ2-7, with TRBD1 matching over 7 bases. The CDR3 has 13 amino acids. V gave up 3 bases and J gave up 4 bases; unmatched junction bases: 3. Per the germline V gene, CDR1 is MNHEY and CDR2 is SVGAGI. CDR3: CASSYRQGYEQYF. CDR3 coding DNA: TGTGCCAGCAGTTATAGACAGGGTTACGAGCAGTACTTC.

This clone was counted only a few times. The chain uses TRBV7-9 and TRBJ2-7; 7 nucleotides match TRBD2. The CDR3 contains 14 residues. The J segment lost 3 bases and the V segment lost 3 bases, leaving 5 bases of the junction unmatched. Germline V gene lookup returns CDR1 SEHNR and CDR2 FQNEAQ (reference sequence). CDR3 residues: CASSLQAGSYEQYF. DNA for the CDR3: TGTGCCAGCAGCTTGCAAGCGGGGAGCTACGAGCAGTACTTC.

The CDR3: CASSLIHNEKLFF. Here the CDR3 DNA reads TGTGCCAGCAGTTTAATACATAATGAAAAACTGTTTTTT. The gene calls are TRBV28 and TRBJ1-4, with no clear D. CDR3 length: 13 amino acids. Germline V gene lookup returns CDR1 MDHEN and CDR2 SYDVKM. Trimming pared 2 bases from V and 4 bases from J, leaving 5 bases between. The whole variable domain, filled in from reference TRBV28 and TRBJ1-4, reads DVKVTQSSRYLVKRTGEKVFLECVQDMDHENMFWYRQDPGLGLRLIYFSYDVKMKEKGDIPEGYSVSREKKERFSLILESASTNQTSMYLCASSLIHNEKLFFGSGTQLSVL.

This clone showed up just a few times. The chain carries TRBV18 and TRBJ2-7; TRBD1 matches 7 bases. The germline V gene has CDR1 KGHSH and CDR2 LQKENI. There are 14 residues in the CDR3. V lost 3 bases, J lost 3 bases, and 5 bases stayed unmatched. The CDR3, as DNA: TGTGCCAGCTCACCCGGGACAGCCCTCTACGAGCAGTACTTC. It yields the protein CASSPGTALYEQYF.

The chain is built from TRBV5-1 and TRBJ2-7; 7 bases match TRBD1. The CDR3 is made up of 15 amino acids. From germline, CDR1 is SGHRS and CDR2 YFSETQ. The V gene end was trimmed by 0 bases and the J gene end by 2 bases; junction bases not matched to a gene: 5. CDR3 protein: CASSLGDRGPYEQYF. The CDR3 bases are TGCGCCAGCAGCTTGGGGGACAGAGGGCCCTACGAGCAGTACTTC.

The chain is built from TRBV6-2 or TRBV6-3 and TRBJ2-1; 7 bases line up with TRBD2. Trimming cost V 0 bases and J 7 bases; bases outside gene matches: 0. Germline V gene data show CDR1 as MNHEY and CDR2 as SVGEGT. This CDR3 contains 13 residues. CDR3 sequence reads: CASSYSSGNEQFF. CDR3 in DNA: TGTGCCAGCAGTTACTCTAGCGGGAATGAGCAGTTCTTC.

The chain uses TRBV7-3 and TRBJ2-7; D may be TRBD2 (6 bases). The V and J ends lost 0 bases and 4 bases respectively, with 13 bases between them. Germline assignment: CDR1 SGHTA and CDR2 FQGTGA. There are 15 residues in the CDR3. The CDR3 loop reads CASSLTPSEAYEQYF. DNA for the CDR3: TGTGCCAGCAGCTTAACGCCTAGCGAAGCGTACGAGCAGTACTTC.

CDR3 loop: CASRTGSSNYGYTF. The CDR3, as DNA: TGTGCCAGTAGGACAGGGAGTTCTAACTATGGCTACACCTTC. The rearrangement uses TRBV19 and TRBJ1-2; 7 positions agree with TRBD1. V shed 6 bases, J shed 0 bases, and the junction held 4 bases outside the gene matches. Germline CDR1 and CDR2: LNHDA and SQIVND (reference sequence). The CDR3 has 14 residues.

The chain employs TRBV6-2 or TRBV6-3 and TRBJ1-5; TRBD1 is a possible D gene (5 bases). The CDR3 length is 18 residues. Looked up from germline, CDR1 is MNHEY and CDR2 is SVGEGT. Trimming shortened V by 4 bases and J by 3 bases, and 22 bases separated the two germline ends. In DNA form, the CDR3 reads TGTGCCAGCAGTTCCTCCAGGGAGGAAGAACCGATCAATCAGCCCCAGCATTTT. Its protein product is CASSSSREEEPINQPQHF.

V usage is TRBV7-2 and J usage is TRBJ2-5; D uncertain. CDR3 length: 14 residues. Germline values: CDR1 SGHTA, CDR2 FQGNSA. The germline V and J ends were trimmed by 2 bases and 7 bases, with 14 bases remaining between them. CDR3 loop: CASSLSRPSGTQYF. CDR3 nucleotide sequence: TGTGCCAGCAGCTTAAGCCGTCCCTCGGGGACCCAGTACTTC.

This clone qualifies as medium-sized. The chain combines TRBV19 with TRBJ1-4; D not certain. The V and J ends lost 0 bases and 4 bases respectively, with 6 bases between them. Germline V lookup: CDR1 LNHDA, CDR2 SQIVND (reference sequence). CDR3 length: 14 amino acids. CDR3 sequence: CASSIDRGNEKLFF. The DNA of the CDR3 is TGTGCCAGTAGTATAGATCGGGGTAATGAAAAACTGTTTTTT. Together with reference TRBV19 and TRBJ1-4, the CDR3 gives the full variable domain: DGGITQSPKYLFRKEGQNVTLSCEQNLNHDAMYWYRQDPGQGLRLIYYSQIVNDFQKGDIAEGYSVSREKKESFPLTVTSAQKNPTAFYLCASSIDRGNEKLFFGSGTQLSVL.

This chain uses TRBV3-1 (or the pseudogene TRBV3-2) with TRBJ1-6; D perhaps matches TRBD1 (6 bases). This CDR3 has 15 residues. The V and J ends lost 1 base and 10 bases respectively, with 14 bases between them. CDR1 LGHDT and CDR2 YNNKEL come from the germline V gene (reference sequence). The CDR3 protein is CASSQVYRVQSPLHF. CDR3 nucleotides: TGTGCCAGCAGCCAAGTTTACAGGGTCCAGTCACCCCTCCACTTT.

This chain joins TRBV5-1 and TRBJ1-1; 11 bases agree with TRBD1. The CDR3 contains 18 residues. With V trimmed by 3 bases and J by 0 bases, 10 bases remained unmatched. CDR1 SGHRS and CDR2 YFSETQ come from the germline V gene. The CDR3 loop reads CASSSRWGQGGMNTEAFF. DNA of the CDR3: TGCGCCAGCAGCTCCAGGTGGGGACAGGGGGGCATGAACACTGAAGCTTTCTTT.

The chain uses TRBV13 and TRBJ2-3; the match to TRBD2 covers 9 bases. Germline V gene data show CDR1 as PRHDT and CDR2 as FYEKMQ (reference sequence). This CDR3 comprises 19 residues. With V trimmed by 4 bases and J by 2 bases, 16 bases remained unmatched. CDR3 nucleotides: TGTGCCAGCAGCTCCCTCGAGTTGGGAGCGGGAGGACCCACAGATACGCAGTATTTT. Translated, it gives CASSSLELGAGGPTDTQYF.

The chain uses TRBV27 and TRBJ2-1; D is perhaps TRBD2 (6 bases). The germline gives CDR1 MNHEY, CDR2 SMNVEV (reference sequence). This CDR3 has 16 residues. V lost 6 bases, J lost 0 bases, and 15 bases lay in between. The CDR3 here is CASSTLGGPSYNEQFF. CDR3 DNA sequence: TGTGCCAGCAGCACGCTGGGGGGTCCCTCCTACAATGAGCAGTTCTTC.

This chain connects TRBV6-5 to TRBJ2-2; 7 bases match TRBD2. V lost 6 bases to trimming and J lost 1 base; unmatched junction nucleotides: 5. Per germline, CDR1 MNHEY and CDR2 SVGAGI. This CDR3 has 15 residues. Here the CDR3 reads CASSSPGGNTGELFF. In DNA form, the CDR3 reads TGTGCCAGCAGCTCTCCGGGGGGGAACACCGGGGAGCTGTTTTTT.

This clone was seen a handful of times. J is TRBJ2-5 and V is TRBV10-2; TRBD1 is a possible D gene (5 bases). Trimming pared 6 bases from V and 5 bases from J, leaving 16 bases between. CDR3 length: 14 amino acids. In germline, CDR1 is WSHSY, CDR2 SAAADI. The CDR3 sequence is CASREAGLWETQYF. CDR3 nucleotides: TGCGCCAGCAGAGAGGCAGGGTTATGGGAGACCCAGTACTTC.

This chain connects TRBV15 to TRBJ1-2; D is uncertain. Germline loops: CDR1 LNHNV, CDR2 YYDKDF (reference sequence). The CDR3 runs 13 residues. Trimming shortened V by 1 base and J by 3 bases, and 6 bases separated the two germline ends. The CDR3 DNA reads as TGTGCCACCAGCAGAGGGGGAGACTATGGCTACACCTTC. Protein product: CATSRGGDYGYTF.

This chain uses TRBV3-1 (or the pseudogene TRBV3-2) with TRBJ2-2, with 11 bases fitting TRBD2. Germline V gives CDR1 LGHDT, CDR2 YNNKEL (reference sequence). The CDR3 runs to 18 residues. Trimming cost V 4 bases and J 3 bases; bases outside gene matches: 10. The CDR3 sequence: CASSRPVAGGADTGELFF. The CDR3 bases are TGTGCCAGCAGCCGCCCCGTAGCGGGGGGGGCGGACACCGGGGAGCTGTTTTTT.

J is TRBJ1-2 and V is TRBV4-1; the match to TRBD1 covers 9 bases. After removal of 4 bases from V and 5 bases from J, the junction contained 8 bases not matched to a gene. CDR1 is MGHRA and CDR2 is YSYEKL in the germline V gene. The CDR3 sequence is 15 residues long. The CDR3, as DNA: TGCGCCAGCAGCCCCTTGACAGGGGGATGGTATGGCTACACCTTC. Amino acids: CASSPLTGGWYGYTF.

Here the CDR3 reads CASRRTGREKLFF. CDR3 coding DNA: TGTGCCAGCAGGAGGACAGGGCGGGAAAAACTGTTTTTT. The J gene is TRBJ1-4, the V gene TRBV7-9, with 8 bases fitting TRBD1. This CDR3 comprises 13 residues. CDR1 and CDR2 from the germline V gene are SEHNR and FQNEAQ (reference sequence). The J segment lost 8 bases and the V segment lost 6 bases, leaving 5 bases of the junction unmatched.

This sequence joins TRBV5-4 and TRBJ2-1; TRBD2 matches 11 bases. The CDR3 length is 18 residues. CDR1 is SGHNT, CDR2 YYREEE, per germline (reference sequence). Trimming cost V 3 bases and J 5 bases; bases outside gene matches: 13. The CDR3 region has the DNA TGTGCCAGCAGCTCCCTTGGGCTAGCGGGAGGAGGGGACAATGAGCAGTTCTTC. It codes for CASSSLGLAGGGDNEQFF.